This TCR beta chain comes out of a study of blood T cell repertoires in COVID-19. Study-wide background: Samples of COVID-19 (acute and convalescent) were obtained from the United States, Italy and Spain.

Participants came from under 30 US areas, aged roughly 18 to 95 years. Cohort allocation depended upon clinical history that participants reported. Clones were read by immunoSEQ multiplex PCR, and TCRdb kept only the in-frame ones, dropping some. Among 200,000 to 250,000 clones listed, 81% were seen once. Germline values: CDR1 MDHEN, CDR2 SYDVKM. CDR3 length: 14 amino acids. The V end lost 4 bases, the J end lost 3 bases, and 10 bases lay between the germline ends. This TCR came from a woman in her forties or fifties with acute COVID-19. The chain has TRBV28 and TRBJ1-3; TRBD1 is a possible D gene (5 bases). Material: PBMCs or T cells enriched from blood (not recorded which). CDR3 in amino acids: CASSWGGGGNTIYF. For the CDR3, the DNA is TGTGCCAGCAGTTGGGGGGGAGGTGGAAACACCATATATTTT. The full variable domain, completed using reference TRBV28 and TRBJ1-3, is DVKVTQSSRYLVKRTGEKVFLECVQDMDHENMFWYRQDPGLGLRLIYFSYDVKMKEKGDIPEGYSVSREKKERFSLILESASTNQTSMYLCASSWGGGGNTIYFGEGSWLTVV.